The 31 T cell receptor beta chains below all came from one sample that was sequenced in a study of OX40 agonist ivuxolimab in advanced cancers. Here immunoSEQ multiplex PCR was the method, and the copy in TCRdb shows in-frame clones only, minus some. Of 46,000 or so clones listed, 89% are singletons. Source: CD4+ or CD8+ T cells sorted from blood, taken in a trial of the OX40 agonist ivuxolimab. The source is an adult with an advanced solid tumor such as melanoma, head and neck, liver or kidney cancer.

This clone was found a few times. This chain links TRBV19 with TRBJ2-2; no definite D call. The germline CDR1 and CDR2 sequences are LNHDA and SQIVND (reference sequence). Trimming removed 3 bases from V and 4 bases from J, with 3 bases in between. The CDR3 length is 12 residues. The CDR3 loop is CASSMPTGELFF. The CDR3 coding sequence is TGTGCCAGTAGTATGCCCACCGGGGAGCTGTTTTTT.

The rearrangement uses TRBV15 and TRBJ2-1; 9 bases map to TRBD2. The germline CDR1 and CDR2 sequences are LNHNV and YYDKDF (reference sequence). With 0 bases clipped from V and 4 bases from J, the junction kept 4 bases outside the gene matches. The CDR3 contains 16 residues. The CDR3 sequence is CATSRDLAGGYNEQFF. DNA for the CDR3: TGTGCCACCAGCAGAGATCTGGCGGGGGGGTACAATGAGCAGTTCTTC.

V is TRBV21-1 and J is TRBJ2-7; the table names TRBD2, a call not compared with the DNA. TRBV21-1 constitutes a pseudogene. This CDR3 is 15 amino acids long. In DNA form, the CDR3 reads TGTGCCAGCAGCAAGGTGCCCCCAAAACCGGACGAGCAGTACTTC. It codes for CASSKVPPKPDEQYF.

The gene calls are TRBV12-5 and TRBJ1-3; no clear D. Germline CDR1 is LGHNT and CDR2 is FRNRAP. This CDR3 spans 16 amino acids. Trimming removed 3 bases at V and 0 bases at J, with 12 bases between. The CDR3 sequence is CASGFGGLRSGNTIYF. CDR3 DNA sequence: TGTGCTAGTGGTTTTGGAGGACTGCGCTCTGGAAACACCATATATTTT.

The rearrangement uses TRBV11-2 and TRBJ2-5; 12 bases align to TRBD2. Trimming removed 4 bases from V and 3 bases from J; junction bases left unmatched: 6. This CDR3 has 16 amino acids. Germline CDR1 and CDR2: SGHAT and FQNNGV. The CDR3, as DNA: TGTGCCAGCAGCTCCCGGACTAGCGGGAAGGAAGAGACCCAGTACTTC. It yields the protein CASSSRTSGKEETQYF.

CDR3: CASSPQGMGGNNSPLHF. CDR3 bases: TGTGCCAGCAGCCCCCAGGGTATGGGGGGCAATAATTCACCCCTCCACTTT. This chain uses TRBV13 with TRBJ1-6; TRBD1 is a possible D gene (6 bases). Germline lookup yields CDR1 PRHDT and CDR2 FYEKMQ (reference sequence). The CDR3 spans 17 residues. V was pared by 5 bases and J by 5 bases, with 19 bases between. The complete variable domain, with remaining parts taken from reference TRBV13 and TRBJ1-6, reads AAGVIQSPRHLIKEKRETATLKCYPIPRHDTVYWYQQGPGQDPQFLISFYEKMQSDKGSIPDRFSAQQFSDYHSELNMSSLELGDSALYFCASSPQGMGGNNSPLHFGNGTRLTVT.

J is TRBJ2-7 and V is TRBV10-3; 10 nucleotides match TRBD1. The CDR3 has 14 amino acids. V lost 4 bases, J lost 6 bases, and 6 bases stayed unmatched. Per germline, CDR1 ENHRY and CDR2 SYGVKD. The CDR3 DNA reads as TGTGCCATCAGTGGAGGACAGGGGGGATGCGAGCAGTACTTC. Amino acid sequence: CAISGGQGGCEQYF.

The V call is TRBV5-1, the J call TRBJ2-3, with D possibly being TRBD1 (5 bases). Germline V gives CDR1 SGHRS, CDR2 YFSETQ. The CDR3 contains 16 residues. V was trimmed by 0 bases and J by 2 bases, leaving 13 bases between them. The CDR3 nucleotides are TGCGCCAGCAGCTTGGGGGGCAGGGTGTCCACAGATACGCAGTATTTT. It encodes CASSLGGRVSTDTQYF.

This chain uses TRBV5-5 with TRBJ1-1, with TRBD1 as a possible D gene (5 bases). The CDR3 runs to 15 residues. The germline V and J ends were trimmed by 2 bases and 1 base, with 12 bases remaining between them. CDR1 is SGHKS, CDR2 YYEKEE, per germline (reference sequence). The chain's CDR3 is CASSFAGPKNTEAFF. In DNA form, the CDR3 reads TGTGCCAGCAGCTTCGCGGGGCCCAAGAACACTGAAGCTTTCTTT.

The chain employs TRBV6-5 and TRBJ1-1; TRBD1 might be the D (6 bases). Germline CDR1 reads MNHEY; CDR2 reads SVGAGI. V lost 6 bases and J 1 base, leaving 9 bases between the germline ends. The CDR3 is 13 amino acids. The CDR3 sequence is CASSSDRNTEAFF. The CDR3 bases are TGTGCCAGCAGCTCGGACAGGAACACTGAAGCTTTCTTT.

The V and J genes are TRBV27 and TRBJ1-1; no clear D gene. V lost 2 bases and J 5 bases, leaving 12 bases between the germline ends. The CDR3 is 14 amino acids. Germline V gene lookup returns CDR1 MNHEY and CDR2 SMNVEV (reference sequence). The CDR3 DNA sequence: TGTGCCAGCAGTTTAGAGGGAGGGAATACTGAAGCTTTCTTT. It is translated as CASSLEGGNTEAFF.

The chain uses TRBV13 and TRBJ1-1, with a tentative D call TRBD1 (6 bases). The CDR3 runs to 15 residues. Germline V lookup: CDR1 PRHDT, CDR2 FYEKMQ (reference sequence). V gave up 6 bases and J gave up 3 bases, with 17 bases separating them. CDR3 nucleotides: TGTGCCAGCAGTTTATCTCAGGGGCTGGACACTGAAGCTTTCTTT. Its protein is CASSLSQGLDTEAFF. Full variable domain (remainder filled in from reference TRBV13 and TRBJ1-1): AAGVIQSPRHLIKEKRETATLKCYPIPRHDTVYWYQQGPGQDPQFLISFYEKMQSDKGSIPDRFSAQQFSDYHSELNMSSLELGDSALYFCASSLSQGLDTEAFFGQGTRLTVV.

The chain links TRBV7-9 to TRBJ2-5; D gene uncertain. The germline CDR1 and CDR2 sequences are SEHNR and FQNEAQ (reference sequence). V was cut by 5 bases and J by 2 bases, with 12 bases left in between. The CDR3 is 14 amino acids. CDR3 in DNA: TGTGCCAGCAGCCCGGCGGCTGGTCAAGAGACCCAGTACTTC. Residues: CASSPAAGQETQYF.

The gene calls are TRBV7-2 and TRBJ2-7; TRBD2 might be the D (5 bases). Per the germline V gene, CDR1 is SGHTA and CDR2 is FQGNSA. With 5 bases removed from V and 5 bases from J, the gap between germline ends came to 19 bases. CDR3 length: 15 amino acids. CDR3 residues: CASSPAVQLPDEQYF. For the CDR3, the DNA is TGTGCCAGCAGCCCAGCGGTACAGCTGCCCGACGAGCAGTACTTC.

V and J are TRBV6-5 and TRBJ2-1, with TRBD1 identical over 10 bases. Germline V lookup: CDR1 MNHEY, CDR2 SVGAGI. The V segment lost 2 bases and the J segment 8 bases; nucleotides outside the gene matches: 3. The CDR3 runs to 14 residues. The CDR3 bases are TGTGCCAGCAGTTACGGGGACAGGGGTTATGAGCAGTTCTTC. Amino acid sequence: CASSYGDRGYEQFF.

The chain is built from TRBV7-7 and TRBJ2-2; D is undetermined. Trimming shortened V by 0 bases and J by 6 bases, and 2 bases separated the two germline ends. This CDR3 is 12 amino acids long. CDR1 is SSHAT and CDR2 is FNYEAQ in the germline V gene (reference sequence). The CDR3 reads CASSLASGELFF. CDR3 in DNA: TGTGCCAGCAGCTTAGCTTCCGGGGAGCTGTTTTTT.

The chain employs TRBV13 and TRBJ2-7; TRBD2 matches 7 bases. From germline, CDR1 is PRHDT and CDR2 FYEKMQ (reference sequence). CDR3 length equals 14 residues. V gave up 5 bases and J gave up 1 base; unmatched junction bases: 5. The CDR3 nucleotides read TGTGCCAGCAGCACGGGACTACAATCCTACGAGCAGTACTTC. Translating gives CASSTGLQSYEQYF.

V and J are TRBV6-1 and TRBJ2-1; D gene unclear. The length of the CDR3 is 12 residues. The V gene's germline CDR1 is MNHNS and CDR2 SASEGT. V was clipped by 4 bases and J by 5 bases, with 6 bases between them. This CDR3 reads CASSVRHNEQFF. As DNA, the CDR3 is TGTGCCAGCAGTGTAAGGCACAATGAGCAGTTCTTC.

This clone showed up just a few times. V usage is TRBV19 and J usage is TRBJ2-7; D is uncertain. V dropped 3 bases and J dropped 4 bases, with 10 bases sitting between them. CDR3 length: 13 amino acids. The germline CDR1 and CDR2 sequences are LNHDA and SQIVND (reference sequence). The CDR3 bases are TGTGCCAGTAGTATCCAGCTGAGGTACGAGCAGTACTTC. Its translation is CASSIQLRYEQYF.

This chain uses TRBV7-9 with TRBJ2-5; maybe TRBD1 (5 bases). V gave up 4 bases and J gave up 1 base, with 10 bases separating them. Germline V lookup: CDR1 SEHNR, CDR2 FQNEAQ (reference sequence). The CDR3 runs 14 residues. The CDR3 nucleotides are TGTGCCAGCAGCTCTACCGACAGCCAAGAGACCCAGTACTTC. It translates to CASSSTDSQETQYF.

The CDR3 protein is CASSYSGEQFF. DNA of the CDR3: TGTGCCAGCAGTTACTCTGGTGAGCAGTTCTTC. The chain links TRBV6-5 to TRBJ2-1; D is undetermined. Looked up from germline, CDR1 is MNHEY and CDR2 is SVGAGI. Trimming pared 0 bases from V and 9 bases from J, leaving 3 bases between. This CDR3 spans 11 amino acids.

This CDR3 reads CAWEGQAREQYF. In nucleotides, the CDR3 is TGTGCCTGGGAGGGACAGGCCCGCGAGCAGTACTTC. The chain employs TRBV30 and TRBJ2-7; TRBD1 matches 8 bases. This CDR3 spans 12 amino acids. Germline assignment: CDR1 GTSNPN and CDR2 SVGIG (reference sequence). V was pared by 5 bases and J by 6 bases, with 6 bases of the junction left unmatched.

The rearrangement links TRBV14 to TRBJ1-3, with D tentatively TRBD1 (6 bases). The V and J ends lost 3 bases and 4 bases respectively, with 13 bases between them. This CDR3 is built from 15 residues. CDR1 is SGHDN and CDR2 is FVKESK in the germline V gene. In nucleotides, the CDR3 is TGTGCCAGCAGCCACTGGACAGCATTCGGAAACACCATATATTTT. Its protein product is CASSHWTAFGNTIYF.

The V gene is TRBV5-1, the J gene TRBJ2-1, with D possibly being TRBD1 or TRBD2 (5 bases each). The V end was cut by 0 bases, the J end by 7 bases, with 17 bases between. The germline CDR1 and CDR2 sequences are SGHRS and YFSETQ. This CDR3 has 16 residues. The DNA for the CDR3 is TGCGCCAGCAGCTTGGGGGACGTCGGGGAATTGAATGAGCAGTTCTTC. It encodes CASSLGDVGELNEQFF.

This sequence joins TRBV12-5 and TRBJ1-5; 9 bases are a match to TRBD1. This CDR3 is 19 amino acids long. V lost 2 bases to trimming and J lost 12 bases; unmatched junction nucleotides: 23. Germline-derived CDR1 and CDR2 are LGHNT and FRNRAP. CDR3 sequence: CASGLPEQGAERNPWVQHF. CDR3 in DNA: TGTGCTAGTGGTTTGCCAGAACAGGGGGCGGAGCGGAATCCGTGGGTCCAGCATTTT.

The genes are TRBV6-5 and TRBJ2-1, with D possibly TRBD2 on 5 matching bases. V lost 6 bases to trimming and J lost 3 bases, with 9 bases between them. This CDR3 contains 13 residues. Germline-derived CDR1 and CDR2 are MNHEY and SVGAGI. CDR3 sequence: CASSPTIYNEQFF. The CDR3 coding sequence is TGTGCCAGCAGCCCGACTATCTACAATGAGCAGTTCTTC.

The chain employs TRBV15 and TRBJ1-5, with TRBD1 identical over 8 bases. CDR3 length equals 13 residues. Germline values: CDR1 LNHNV, CDR2 YYDKDF (reference sequence). After removal of 7 bases from V and 6 bases from J, the junction contained 5 bases not matched to a gene. CDR3 sequence: CATKGQGGQPQHF. CDR3 bases: TGTGCCACCAAAGGACAGGGAGGTCAGCCCCAGCATTTT.

The chain joins TRBV6-5 to TRBJ2-7; D not resolved. Trimming pared 6 bases from V and 7 bases from J, leaving 19 bases between. Germline V CDR1 and CDR2: MNHEY, SVGAGI. The CDR3 is made up of 14 amino acids. The CDR3 here is CASSITRVGREQYF. DNA of the CDR3: TGTGCCAGCAGCATCACCCGGGTGGGTAGGGAGCAGTACTTC.

This sequence joins TRBV7-9 and TRBJ2-3; possible D gene TRBD1, 5 bases. Germline V gene data show CDR1 as SEHNR and CDR2 as FQNEAQ (reference sequence). Trimming shortened V by 5 bases and J by 7 bases, and 10 bases separated the two germline ends. The CDR3 extends over 12 amino acids. CDR3 region: CASSAQGNTQYF. CDR3 bases: TGTGCCAGCAGCGCCCAGGGTAATACGCAGTATTTT.

The rearrangement uses TRBV6-1 and TRBJ1-2; D not resolved. This CDR3 spans 14 amino acids. V was shortened by 8 bases and J by 8 bases, with 21 bases between the two germline ends. Looked up from germline, CDR1 is MNHNS and CDR2 is SASEGT. The CDR3 DNA reads TGTGCCAGCTCGGATCAGATGGGAGTAGAGGGCTACACCTTC. This sequence encodes CASSDQMGVEGYTF.

The chain carries TRBV29-1 and TRBJ1-1; D is unclear. V lost 5 bases to trimming and J lost 6 bases, with 13 bases between them. The CDR3 covers 12 residues. The V gene's germline CDR1 is SQVTM and CDR2 ANQGSEA. The CDR3 region has the DNA TGCAGCGTTCGCTTTCCTGGCCCTGAAGCTTTCTTT. This translates into CSVRFPGPEAFF.